The rows below give T cell receptor beta chains drawn from one sample of a study of OX40 agonist ivuxolimab in advanced cancers. The data were produced by immunoSEQ multiplex PCR, yet TCRdb's version contains in-frame clones alone and is incomplete. The sample holds approximately 26,000 clones, roughly three quarters seen once. Sample: CD4+ or CD8+ T cells sorted from blood, taken in a trial of the OX40 agonist ivuxolimab. Source of these receptors: an adult with an advanced solid tumor such as melanoma, head and neck, liver or kidney cancer. The CDR3 runs from the conserved cysteine through the conserved F or W. The D gene is left open where the match is weak. Clone size is not always given. Where it is, it says once, few, many or a class for expanded clones.

v_call: TRBV29-1; j_call: TRBJ1-2; d_call: TRBD1; clone_size: NA; cdr3_aa: CSVEHPLTGTGFRHGYTF; cdr3_nt: TGCAGCGTTGAACATCCTCTCACCGGGACAGGTTTCCGGCATGGCTACACCTTC
v_call: TRBV7-9; j_call: TRBJ1-1; d_call: TRBD1; clone_size: few; cdr3_aa: CASSLGTGIIEAFF; cdr3_nt: TGTGCCAGCAGCTTAGGGACAGGGATAATTGAAGCTTTCTTT
v_call: TRBV5-1; j_call: TRBJ1-3; d_call: NA; clone_size: NA; cdr3_aa: CASSLPTRDGNTIYF; cdr3_nt: TGCGCCAGCAGCTTGCCGACGAGGGACGGAAACACCATATATTTT
v_call: TRBV4-2; j_call: TRBJ2-5; d_call: TRBD2; clone_size: NA; cdr3_aa: CASSQDRSGGAETQYF; cdr3_nt: TGTGCCAGCAGCCAAGATAGAAGCGGGGGGGCTGAGACCCAGTACTTC
v_call: TRBV29-1; j_call: TRBJ1-2; d_call: NA; clone_size: once; cdr3_aa: CSVVANYGYTF; cdr3_nt: TGCAGCGTTGTGGCTAACTATGGCTACACCTTC
v_call: TRBV5-6; j_call: TRBJ2-5; d_call: NA; clone_size: once; cdr3_aa: CASSPPGRGETQYF; cdr3_nt: TGTGCCAGCAGCCCTCCGGGACGGGGGGAGACCCAGTACTTC
v_call: TRBV7-2; j_call: TRBJ2-3; d_call: TRBD2; clone_size: NA; cdr3_aa: CASSFTSGGADTQYF; cdr3_nt: TGTGCCAGCAGCTTCACTAGCGGGGGGGCAGATACGCAGTATTTT
v_call: TRBV7-3; j_call: TRBJ2-1; d_call: NA; clone_size: NA; cdr3_aa: CASSLDAGYYNEQFF; cdr3_nt: TGTGCCAGCAGCTTGGATGCGGGGTACTACAATGAGCAGTTCTTC
v_call: TRBV19; j_call: TRBJ2-7; d_call: TRBD1; clone_size: NA; cdr3_aa: CASSIEQGHSYEQYF; cdr3_nt: TGTGCCAGTAGTATCGAACAGGGGCACTCCTACGAGCAGTACTTC
v_call: TRBV6-1; j_call: TRBJ2-2; d_call: TRBD1; clone_size: NA; cdr3_aa: CASSRQGGTGELFF; cdr3_nt: TGTGCCAGCAGTAGACAGGGTGGGACCGGGGAGCTGTTTTTT